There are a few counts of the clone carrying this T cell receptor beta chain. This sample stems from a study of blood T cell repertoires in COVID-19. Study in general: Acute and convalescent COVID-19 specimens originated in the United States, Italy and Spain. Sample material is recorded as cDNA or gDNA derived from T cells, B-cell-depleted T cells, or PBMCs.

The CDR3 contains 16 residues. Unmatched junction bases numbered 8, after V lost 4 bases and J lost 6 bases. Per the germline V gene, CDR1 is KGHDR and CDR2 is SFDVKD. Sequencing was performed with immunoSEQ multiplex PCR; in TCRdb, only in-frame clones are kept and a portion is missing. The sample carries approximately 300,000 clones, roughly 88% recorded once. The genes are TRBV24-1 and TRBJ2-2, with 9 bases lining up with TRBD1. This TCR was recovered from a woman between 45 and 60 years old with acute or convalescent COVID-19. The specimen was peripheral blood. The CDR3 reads CATSDPGTGYPGELFF. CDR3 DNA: TGTGCCACCAGTGACCCCGGGACAGGGTATCCCGGGGAGCTGTTTTTT.